The 2 T cell receptor beta chains in this list originate from one sample, sequenced in a study of blood T cells in healthy people across ages. A second PCR of 7 to 11 cycles used a sample-barcoded 5' primer and a J-beta primer mix. TCRdb recomputed calls from the 5' RACE reads with MiXCR, one row per CDR3 protein. The sample has about 800,000 distinct CDR3 sequences; about 46% are singletons. The sample consisted of blood. Receptors were obtained from an older man in good health.

The chain uses TRBV15 and TRBJ1-2; D uncertain. The V and J ends lost 3 bases and 5 bases respectively, with 13 bases between them. The CDR3 extends over 14 amino acids. Germline lookup yields CDR1 LNHNV and CDR2 YYDKDF (reference sequence). The CDR3 here is CATSSHPTSYGYTF. CDR3 coding DNA: TGTGCCACCAGCAGCCACCCGACAAGTTATGGCTACACCTTC.

Only a few counts were recorded for this clonotype. The chain combines TRBV28 with TRBJ2-7, with D unclear. CDR3 length: 14 amino acids. Germline lookup yields CDR1 MDHEN and CDR2 SYDVKM. The V end lost 4 bases, the J end lost 2 bases, and 12 bases lay between the germline ends. The CDR3 region has the DNA TGTGCCAGCAGTTCGCCAAATGGCGCCTACGAGCAGTACTTC. This codes for CASSSPNGAYEQYF.